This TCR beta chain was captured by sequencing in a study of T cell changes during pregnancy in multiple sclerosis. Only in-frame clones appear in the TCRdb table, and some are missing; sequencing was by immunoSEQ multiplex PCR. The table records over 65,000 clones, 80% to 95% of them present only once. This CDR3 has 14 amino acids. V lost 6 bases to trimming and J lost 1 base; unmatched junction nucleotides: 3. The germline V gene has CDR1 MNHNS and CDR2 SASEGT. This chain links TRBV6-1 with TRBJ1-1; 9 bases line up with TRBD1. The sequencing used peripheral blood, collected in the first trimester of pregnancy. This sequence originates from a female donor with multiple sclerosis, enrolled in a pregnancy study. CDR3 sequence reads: CASRGQGENTEAFF. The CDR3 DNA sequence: TGTGCCAGCAGGGGACAGGGCGAGAACACTGAAGCTTTCTTT.